The 23 T cell receptor beta chains given below trace back to one sample, sequenced in a study of breast tumors, draining lymph nodes, adjacent tissues. TCRdb reanalysed the multiplex PCR reads using MiXCR and keeps one entry per CDR3 protein. The sample includes about 100,000 distinct CDR3 sequences, about 20% of them seen just once. Axillary draining lymph nodes of breast cancer patients supplied the node samples. Material: axillary lymph node tissue. The receptors come from a female donor with breast cancer. Some clones in this sample may be carry-over from other donors' samples.

V gene TRBV6-4 combines with J gene TRBJ2-5; a weak D match, TRBD2 (6 bases). The CDR3 is 13 amino acids. CDR1 and CDR2 (germline): MRHNA, SNTAGT. V dropped 4 bases and J dropped 7 bases, with 13 bases sitting between them. The CDR3 DNA reads TGTGCCAGCAGTGCTAGTTACGGGGGGACCCAGTACTTC. Amino acids: CASSASYGGTQYF.

There are many counts of this clonotype. The chain recombines TRBV28 with TRBJ2-5, with 7 bases identical to TRBD2. The length of the CDR3 is 13 residues. Germline CDR1 MDHEN, CDR2 SYDVKM. Trimming removed 2 bases from V and 5 bases from J; junction bases left unmatched: 2. The CDR3 DNA reads as TGTGCCAGCAGTTTAGGACTAGGGGAGACCCAGTACTTC. Protein sequence: CASSLGLGETQYF.

This clonotype was counted between two and nine times. The chain couples TRBV10-1 to TRBJ2-3, with 9 nucleotides matching TRBD2. The trim removed 10 bases at V and 4 bases at J, leaving 12 bases unmatched. CDR1 and CDR2 (germline): WNHNN, SYGVQD (reference sequence). The CDR3 is 15 residues long. The DNA of the CDR3 is TGCGCCACCAAGAGAAATAGCGGGAGCGCAGATACGCAGTATTTT. It is translated as CATKRNSGSADTQYF.

The chain is built from TRBV6-9 and TRBJ2-1, with 12 nucleotides matching TRBD2. V shed 2 bases and J 9 bases; nucleotides not matched to a gene: 8. CDR1 and CDR2 from the germline V gene are MNHGY and SVAAGI. The length of the CDR3 is 16 residues. The DNA of the CDR3 is TGTGCCAGCAGTTATGTGACTAGCGGGGGAACGGCTGAGCAGTTCTTC. Translation gives CASSYVTSGGTAEQFF.

This clonotype showed up many times. J is TRBJ2-7 and V is TRBV3-1, with a tentative D call TRBD2 (5 bases). Germline CDR1 is LGHDT and CDR2 is YNNKEL (reference sequence). Trimming cost V 1 base and J 7 bases, with 11 bases left between them. This CDR3 region has 13 residues. In DNA, the CDR3 is TGTGCCAGCAGCCAAGGCCGGTCGGGAGAGCAGTACTTC. It specifies CASSQGRSGEQYF.

As to this clonotype: A much larger clonotype is one base distant, so this may be a read error. The V gene is TRBV6-2 or TRBV6-3, the J gene TRBJ2-2; 10 bases align to TRBD2. Germline V gives CDR1 MNHEY, CDR2 SVGEGT. V lost 6 bases to trimming and J lost 6 bases; unmatched junction nucleotides: 7. This CDR3 contains 15 residues. CDR3 in DNA: TGTGCCAGCAGGAGGGGACTAGCGTCGGCCGGGGAGCTGTTTTTT. Translation gives CASRRGLASAGELFF.

In this sample, this clonotype turned up many times. The J gene is TRBJ2-3, the V gene TRBV19, with 8 bases fitting TRBD2. The CDR3 runs 19 residues. The V gene end was trimmed by 8 bases and the J gene end by 2 bases; junction bases not matched to a gene: 21. The germline gives CDR1 LNHDA, CDR2 SQIVND (reference sequence). This CDR3 reads CASSKLRDRGGGPTDTQYF. Here the CDR3 DNA reads TGTGCCAGTTCGAAACTTCGGGATCGGGGGGGCGGCCCCACAGATACGCAGTATTTT.

This clonotype showed up just a few times. This chain connects TRBV6-2 or TRBV6-3 to TRBJ1-1, with TRBD1 matching 7 bases. This CDR3 region has 14 residues. With V trimmed by 6 bases and J by 6 bases, 10 bases remained unmatched. Looked up from germline, CDR1 is MNHEY and CDR2 is SVGEGT. Written as DNA, the CDR3 is TGTGCCAGCAGATTCCCTGGGACAGACTCTGAAGCTTTCTTT. Its protein is CASRFPGTDSEAFF.

This clonotype showed up many times. The chain links TRBV15 to TRBJ2-7; D possibly corresponds to TRBD2 (5 bases). Trimming pared 0 bases from V and 6 bases from J, leaving 15 bases between. This CDR3 spans 15 amino acids. The germline V gene encodes CDR1 LNHNV and CDR2 YYDKDF (reference sequence). The CDR3 reads CATSRDRSLASEQYF. Here the CDR3 DNA reads TGTGCCACCAGCAGAGACCGTTCTCTAGCCAGCGAGCAGTACTTC.

This clonotype was seen at least ten times. CDR3 in DNA: TGTGCCAGCAGTGAATCAGGGCAGAATCAGCCCCAGCATTTT. It encodes CASSESGQNQPQHF. The chain is built from TRBV2 and TRBJ1-5; maybe TRBD1 (5 bases). This CDR3 region has 14 residues. V was cut by 2 bases and J by 4 bases, with 9 bases left in between. Germline assignment: CDR1 SNHLY and CDR2 FYNNEI.

This clonotype was picked up a small number of times. This chain links TRBV5-4 with TRBJ2-1; 8 bases fit TRBD2. V lost 4 bases to trimming and J lost 4 bases; unmatched junction nucleotides: 7. The CDR3 spans 15 residues. Germline-derived CDR1 and CDR2 are SGHNT and YYREEE (reference sequence). CDR3 region: CASSRSGGAYNEQFF. In DNA form, the CDR3 reads TGTGCCAGCAGCCGAAGCGGGGGAGCGTACAATGAGCAGTTCTTC.

This clonotype was recorded at least ten times. The V and J genes are TRBV9 and TRBJ2-3; 12 bases agree with TRBD2. The V segment lost 5 bases and the J segment 3 bases; nucleotides outside the gene matches: 4. In germline, CDR1 is SGDLS, CDR2 YYNGEE. This CDR3 has 15 amino acids. DNA of the CDR3: TGTGCCAGCAGGCGGGGGACTAGCGGGACAGATACGCAGTATTTT. Its translation is CASRRGTSGTDTQYF. The variable domain in full, with the rest retrieved from reference TRBV9 and TRBJ2-3, is DSGVTQTPKHLITATGQRVTLRCSPRSGDLSVYWYQQSLDQGLQFLIQYYNGEERAKGNILERFSAQQFPDLHSELNLSSLELGDSALYFCASRRGTSGTDTQYFGPGTRLTVL.

This clonotype was counted at least ten times. This chain uses TRBV2 with TRBJ2-7, with D perhaps matching TRBD2 (5 bases). CDR3 length: 13 residues. V was clipped by 3 bases and J by 2 bases, with 8 bases between them. Germline loops: CDR1 SNHLY, CDR2 FYNNEI. The CDR3: CASSEDSPYEQYF. The CDR3 nucleotides are TGTGCCAGCAGTGAGGACTCGCCCTACGAGCAGTACTTC.

Comment on this clonotype: An end of the junction differs from the germline gene, which may be a read error. This chain uses TRBV14 with TRBJ1-2; D is undetermined. The CDR3 runs to 13 residues. CDR1 is SGHDN, CDR2 FVKESK, per germline. The chain's CDR3 is CASGQVVGYGYTF. In DNA, the CDR3 is TGTGCCAGCGGCCAAGTAGTCGGCTATGGCTACACCTTC.

The chain uses TRBV6-5 and TRBJ1-4, with a weak D call TRBD1 (5 bases). The V and J ends lost 2 bases and 5 bases respectively, with 12 bases between them. The germline V gene has CDR1 MNHEY and CDR2 SVGAGI. The CDR3 consists of 15 residues. The CDR3 reads CASSYGTSKNEKLFF. In DNA, the CDR3 is TGTGCCAGCAGTTACGGGACGTCTAAAAATGAAAAACTGTTTTTT.

This clonotype has only a few counts. The chain uses TRBV12-3 or TRBV12-4 and TRBJ1-1; D is perhaps TRBD1 (6 bases). Trimming pared 5 bases from V and 1 base from J, leaving 8 bases between. CDR3 length: 13 residues. CDR3 sequence reads: CASSPQGNTEAFF. CDR3 bases: TGTGCCAGCAGTCCACAGGGGAACACTGAAGCTTTCTTT.

This clonotype was seen more than once but under ten times. A much larger clonotype is one base distant, so this may be a read error. The J gene is TRBJ2-2, the V gene TRBV7-9; D remains ambiguous. The CDR3 runs 13 residues. The V and J ends lost 1 base and 9 bases respectively, with 9 bases between them. Per germline, CDR1 SEHNR and CDR2 FQNEAQ (reference sequence). CDR3 sequence reads: CASSLVGLRELFF. The CDR3 DNA follows: TGTGCCAGCAGCTTAGTAGGGCTGCGGGAGCTGTTTTTT. The full variable domain, with the rest looked up from reference TRBV7-9 and TRBJ2-2, is DTGVSQNPRHKITKRGQNVTFRCDPISEHNRLYWYRQTLGQGPEFLTYFQNEAQLEKSRLLSDRFSAERPKGSFSTLEIQRTEQGDSAMYLCASSLVGLRELFFGEGSRLTVL.

Many counts were recorded for this clonotype. This chain joins TRBV20-1 and TRBJ2-7; 11 nucleotides agree with TRBD2. CDR3 length: 14 amino acids. After removal of 3 bases from V and 1 base from J, the junction contained 2 bases not matched to a gene. Germline V gives CDR1 DFQATT, CDR2 SNEGSKA (reference sequence). The CDR3 loop reads CSARGTSGSYEQYF. The DNA for the CDR3 is TGCAGTGCTAGGGGGACTAGCGGATCCTACGAGCAGTACTTC.

Concerning this clonotype itself: A junction boundary mismatches the germline segment, possibly from a read error. J is TRBJ2-3 and V is TRBV3-1, with D unclear. CDR1 is LGHDT, CDR2 YNNKEL, per germline (reference sequence). The CDR3 totals 11 residues. The CDR3 region is CVSSRTDTQYF. CDR3 nucleotides: TGTGTCAGCAGCCGGACAGATACGCAGTATTTT.

About this clonotype itself: A read error may be the cause here, since a much bigger clone is one base away. The genes are TRBV12-3 or TRBV12-4 and TRBJ1-3; D is unclear. The CDR3 extends over 12 amino acids. The CDR3 bases are TGTGCCAACACCCTCTCTGGAAACACCACATATTTT. Protein: CANTLSGNTTYF.

This clonotype has just one count. A much larger clone lies a single base off, so this may be a read error. This chain joins TRBV27 and TRBJ2-7, with 7 bases lining up with TRBD2. In germline, CDR1 is MNHEY, CDR2 SMNVEV (reference sequence). This CDR3 spans 14 amino acids. Trimming took 9 bases from V and 3 from J; bases not matched to a gene: 11. The CDR3 DNA sequence: TGTGCCAGAAGTATTACTAGCGACTACTACGAGCAGTACTTC. It specifies CARSITSDYYEQYF.

The chain links TRBV27 to TRBJ2-3, with 8 bases aligning to TRBD1. The germline CDR1 and CDR2 sequences are MNHEY and SMNVEV (reference sequence). The CDR3 covers 16 residues. The J segment lost 1 base and the V segment lost 0 bases, leaving 3 bases of the junction unmatched. The CDR3 region has the DNA TGTGCCAGCAGTTTATCTAGGGGACAGGGCACAGATACGCAGTATTTT. Protein product: CASSLSRGQGTDTQYF.

This clonotype was seen repeatedly, ten times or more. The V call is TRBV6-5, the J call TRBJ2-3, with D uncertain. Between the trimmed V and J ends, which lost 2 bases and 2 bases, there was a span of 8 bases. This CDR3 has 14 amino acids. Germline CDR1 MNHEY, CDR2 SVGAGI. DNA for the CDR3: TGTGCCAGCAGTTACAGGCGGACCACAGATACGCAGTATTTT. As protein: CASSYRRTTDTQYF.